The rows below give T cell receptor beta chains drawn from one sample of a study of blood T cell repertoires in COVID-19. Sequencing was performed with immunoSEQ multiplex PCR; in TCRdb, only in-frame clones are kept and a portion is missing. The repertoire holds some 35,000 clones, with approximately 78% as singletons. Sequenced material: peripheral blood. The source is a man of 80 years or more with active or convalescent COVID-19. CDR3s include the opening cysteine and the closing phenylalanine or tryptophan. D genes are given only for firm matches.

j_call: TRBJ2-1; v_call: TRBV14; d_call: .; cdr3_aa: CASSQTSLHNEQFF; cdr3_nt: TGTGCCAGCAGCCAAACTAGCCTCCACAATGAGCAGTTCTTC
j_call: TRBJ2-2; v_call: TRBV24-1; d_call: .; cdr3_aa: CATSDFATAPGELFF; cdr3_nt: TGTGCCACCAGTGATTTCGCGACAGCCCCCGGGGAGCTGTTTTTT
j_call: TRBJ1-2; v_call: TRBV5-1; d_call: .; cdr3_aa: CASSGPGDGYTF; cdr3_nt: TGCGCCAGCAGCGGGCCAGGGGATGGCTACACCTTC
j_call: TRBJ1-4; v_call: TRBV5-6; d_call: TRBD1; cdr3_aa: CASSFVGQGAEKLFF; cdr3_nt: TGTGCCAGCAGCTTCGTCGGACAGGGGGCTGAAAAACTGTTTTTT
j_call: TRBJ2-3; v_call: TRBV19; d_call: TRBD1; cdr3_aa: CASSIGTGSTDTQYF; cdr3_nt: TGTGCCAGTAGTATCGGGACAGGGAGCACAGATACGCAGTATTTT
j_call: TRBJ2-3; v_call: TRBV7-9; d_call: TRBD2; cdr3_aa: CASSLTSGRARITDTQYF; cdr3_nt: TGTGCCAGCAGCTTAACTAGCGGGAGGGCCAGAATAACAGATACGCAGTATTTT
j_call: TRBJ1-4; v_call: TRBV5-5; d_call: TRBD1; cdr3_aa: CASSLGTGGEKLFF; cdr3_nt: TGTGCCAGCAGCTTGGGGACAGGGGGTGAAAAACTGTTTTTT
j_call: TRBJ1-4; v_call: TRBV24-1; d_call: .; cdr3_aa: CATSDPRGGDNEKLFF; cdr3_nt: TGTGCCACCAGTGACCCACGTGGGGGCGATAATGAAAAACTGTTTTTT
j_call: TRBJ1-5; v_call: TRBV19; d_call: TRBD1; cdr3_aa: CASTRTGDNQPQHF; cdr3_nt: TGTGCCAGTACAAGGACAGGGGATAATCAGCCCCAGCATTTT
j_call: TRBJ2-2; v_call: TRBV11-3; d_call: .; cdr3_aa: CASGTLRETGELFF; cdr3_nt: TGTGCCAGCGGGACTTTGAGGGAAACCGGGGAGCTGTTTTTT
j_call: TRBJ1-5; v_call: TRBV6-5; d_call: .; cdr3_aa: CASSAQGVDQPQHF; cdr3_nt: TGTGCCAGCAGCGCCCAGGGCGTCGATCAGCCCCAGCATTTT
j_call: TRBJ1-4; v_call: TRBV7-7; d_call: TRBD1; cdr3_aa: CASSPGRGGAEKLFF; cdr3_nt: TGTGCTAGCAGCCCGGGGAGAGGGGGCGCTGAAAAACTGTTTTTT
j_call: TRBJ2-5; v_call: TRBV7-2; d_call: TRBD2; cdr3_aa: CASSSIRTSLEETQYF; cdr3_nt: TGTGCCAGCAGCTCGATACGGACTAGCTTAGAAGAGACCCAGTACTTC
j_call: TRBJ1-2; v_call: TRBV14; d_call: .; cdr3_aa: CASSQSGQIGYTF; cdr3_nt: TGTGCCAGCAGCCAATCGGGACAAATAGGCTACACCTTC
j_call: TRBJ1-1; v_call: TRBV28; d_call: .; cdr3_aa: CASSLHTGSTEAFF; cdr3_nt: TGTGCCAGCAGTTTACACACAGGGAGCACTGAAGCTTTCTTT
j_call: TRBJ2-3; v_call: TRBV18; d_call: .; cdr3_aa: CASSPSADTQYF; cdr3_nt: TGTGCCAGCTCACCGTCGGCAGATACGCAGTATTTT